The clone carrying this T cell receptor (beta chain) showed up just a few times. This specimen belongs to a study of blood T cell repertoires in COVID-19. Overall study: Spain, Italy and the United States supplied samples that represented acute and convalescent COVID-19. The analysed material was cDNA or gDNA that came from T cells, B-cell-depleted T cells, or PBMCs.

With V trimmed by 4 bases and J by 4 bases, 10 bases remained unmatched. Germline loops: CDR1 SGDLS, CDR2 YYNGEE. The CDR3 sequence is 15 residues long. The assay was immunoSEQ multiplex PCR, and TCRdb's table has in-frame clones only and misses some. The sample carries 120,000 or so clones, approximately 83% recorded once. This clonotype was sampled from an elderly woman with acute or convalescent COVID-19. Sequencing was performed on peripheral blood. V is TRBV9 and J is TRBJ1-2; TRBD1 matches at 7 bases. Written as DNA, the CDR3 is TGTGCCAGCAGCACCAACGACAGGGCTATCTATGGCTACACCTTC. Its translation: CASSTNDRAIYGYTF. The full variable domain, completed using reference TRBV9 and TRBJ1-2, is DSGVTQTPKHLITATGQRVTLRCSPRSGDLSVYWYQQSLDQGLQFLIQYYNGEERAKGNILERFSAQQFPDLHSELNLSSLELGDSALYFCASSTNDRAIYGYTFGSGTRLTVV.